Listed below are T cell receptor beta chains from one sample, sequenced in a study of blood T cell repertoires in COVID-19. Here immunoSEQ multiplex PCR was the method, and the copy in TCRdb shows in-frame clones only, minus some. The table has about 340,000 clones, about nine tenths seen once. Sequencing used peripheral blood. The receptors stem from a woman in her 50s with COVID-19, enrolled during active disease. CDR3s include the opening cysteine and the closing phenylalanine or tryptophan. The order of the fields is clone size, V gene, J gene, D gene, CDR3 protein, CDR3 DNA. The D gene is left open where the match is weak. Clone size is shown for a subset of rows, as once, few, many or a class of expanded clone.

clone size: -; V gene: TRBV5-5; J gene: TRBJ2-1; D gene: -; CDR3 protein: CASSLALSGSSYNEQFF; CDR3 DNA: TGTGCCAGCAGCTTGGCCCTTAGCGGCAGCTCCTACAATGAGCAGTTCTTC
clone size: -; V gene: TRBV15; J gene: TRBJ2-4; D gene: TRBD1; CDR3 protein: CATSRGQGGTKNIQYF; CDR3 DNA: TGTGCCACCAGCAGGGGACAGGGGGGGACCAAAAACATTCAGTACTTC
clone size: -; V gene: TRBV30; J gene: TRBJ2-1; D gene: TRBD2; CDR3 protein: CAWRALTSGLHNEQFF; CDR3 DNA: TGTGCCTGGAGGGCCCTTACTAGCGGACTTCACAATGAGCAGTTCTTC
clone size: once; V gene: TRBV6-6; J gene: TRBJ2-2; D gene: -; CDR3 protein: CASSYSSPGELFF; CDR3 DNA: TGTGCCAGCAGTTACTCGAGTCCCGGGGAGCTGTTTTTT
clone size: -; V gene: TRBV19; J gene: TRBJ1-2; D gene: -; CDR3 protein: CASSIRLDRNYGYTF; CDR3 DNA: TGTGCCAGTAGTATCCGGCTAGACAGGAACTATGGCTACACCTTC
clone size: -; V gene: TRBV11-2; J gene: TRBJ1-1; D gene: -; CDR3 protein: CASSLQGLGTEAFF; CDR3 DNA: TGTGCCAGCAGCTTACAGGGCTTGGGGACTGAAGCTTTCTTT
clone size: -; V gene: TRBV9; J gene: TRBJ2-6; D gene: TRBD2; CDR3 protein: CASSPGGSGANVLTF; CDR3 DNA: TGTGCCAGCAGCCCCGGGGGGTCTGGGGCCAACGTCCTGACTTTC
clone size: -; V gene: TRBV14; J gene: TRBJ2-1; D gene: TRBD2; CDR3 protein: CASSQDLGPRGLAGLYNEQFF; CDR3 DNA: TGTGCCAGCAGCCAAGATTTGGGACCCAGAGGACTAGCGGGATTATACAATGAGCAGTTCTTC
clone size: -; V gene: TRBV5-1; J gene: TRBJ2-3; D gene: TRBD2; CDR3 protein: CASSLYTSGRTDTQYF; CDR3 DNA: TGCGCCAGCAGCTTGTATACTAGCGGGAGGACAGATACGCAGTATTTT
clone size: -; V gene: TRBV4-1; J gene: TRBJ2-5; D gene: TRBD1; CDR3 protein: CASSQTGGGRETQYF; CDR3 DNA: TGCGCCAGCAGCCAAACAGGGGGTGGTCGGGAGACCCAGTACTTC
clone size: -; V gene: TRBV7-6; J gene: TRBJ2-1; D gene: TRBD2; CDR3 protein: CASSRPAGVSNEQFF; CDR3 DNA: TGTGCCAGCAGCCGCCCAGCGGGAGTTAGTAATGAGCAGTTCTTC